These 24 T cell receptor beta chains share one sample of origin, sequenced in a study of blood T cell repertoires in COVID-19. The data were produced by immunoSEQ multiplex PCR, yet TCRdb's version contains in-frame clones alone and is incomplete. Of 150,000 to 250,000 clones in the sample, 94% were seen once. The material sequenced was peripheral blood. The source is a man aged 25-45 years with COVID-19, enrolled during active disease.

The gene calls are TRBV24-1 and TRBJ2-3, with 7 bases identical to TRBD2. The CDR3 runs 14 residues. CDR1 is KGHDR, CDR2 SFDVKD, per germline. With 4 bases clipped from V and 1 base from J, the junction kept 1 base outside the gene matches. The CDR3 DNA reads TGTGCCACCAGTGAAAGCGGGGGCACAGATACGCAGTATTTT. It encodes CATSESGGTDTQYF.

The V gene is TRBV18, the J gene TRBJ1-2; 7 bases align to TRBD1. This CDR3 is built from 13 residues. Per the germline V gene, CDR1 is KGHSH and CDR2 is LQKENI. With 4 bases clipped from V and 3 bases from J, the junction kept 2 bases outside the gene matches. DNA for the CDR3: TGTGCCAGCTCACAAGACAGGGACTATGGCTACACCTTC. Translated, it gives CASSQDRDYGYTF.

This clone was detected once. J is TRBJ2-5 and V is TRBV15, with TRBD1 identical over 7 bases. V lost 6 bases and J lost 3; bases outside the gene matches: 4. CDR1 LNHNV and CDR2 YYDKDF come from the germline V gene (reference sequence). The CDR3 extends over 13 amino acids. The CDR3 spells CATRNTGEETQYF. In DNA, the CDR3 is TGTGCCACCAGAAACACAGGGGAAGAGACCCAGTACTTC.

The chain combines TRBV5-6 with TRBJ1-5; tentatively, D is TRBD1 (5 bases). V was trimmed by 2 bases and J by 3 bases, leaving 12 bases between them. Germline CDR1 reads SGHDT; CDR2 reads YYEEEE. The CDR3 loop spans 15 amino acids. The DNA of the CDR3 is TGTGCCAGCAGCTTCTGGGGGGAGGTCAATCAGCCCCAGCATTTT. Protein: CASSFWGEVNQPQHF.

This rearrangement joins TRBV4-1 to TRBJ1-3; TRBD1 matches 7 bases. With V trimmed by 4 bases and J by 3 bases, 6 bases remained unmatched. The CDR3 is 15 residues long. The germline V gene has CDR1 MGHRA and CDR2 YSYEKL. The CDR3 spells CASSRQGANGNTIYF. CDR3 DNA: TGCGCCAGCAGCCGACAGGGCGCAAATGGAAACACCATATATTTT.

This chain links TRBV2 with TRBJ2-2; TRBD1 aligns across 7 bases. Germline trimming cut 4 bases from V and 6 bases from J; bases unmatched to any gene: 5. The CDR3 has 14 amino acids. Germline assignment: CDR1 SNHLY and CDR2 FYNNEI. The CDR3 DNA follows: TGTGCCAGCAGTGGCGGACAGGACCCCGGGGAGCTGTTTTTT. Protein: CASSGGQDPGELFF.

The chain links TRBV5-4 to TRBJ2-2; D unresolved. This CDR3 is built from 15 residues. Trimming stripped 1 base from V and 2 bases from J, with 9 bases between. CDR1 SGHNT and CDR2 YYREEE come from the germline V gene (reference sequence). CDR3 protein: CASSLSLGNTGELFF. The CDR3 DNA follows: TGTGCCAGCAGCTTGTCTCTAGGTAACACCGGGGAGCTGTTTTTT.

The chain couples TRBV15 to TRBJ1-5, with unresolved D. The CDR3 has 18 residues. From germline, CDR1 is LNHNV and CDR2 YYDKDF (reference sequence). V was shortened by 1 base and J by 0 bases, with 16 bases between the two germline ends. The CDR3 here is CATSRAGGKLYSNQPQHF. In DNA, the CDR3 is TGTGCCACCAGCAGAGCGGGAGGGAAACTCTATAGCAATCAGCCCCAGCATTTT. Combining the CDR3 with reference TRBV15 and TRBJ1-5 gives the whole variable domain DAMVIQNPRYQVTQFGKPVTLSCSQTLNHNVMYWYQQKSSQAPKLLFHYYDKDFNNEADTPDNFQSRRPNTSFCFLDIRSPGLGDTAMYLCATSRAGGKLYSNQPQHFGDGTRLSIL.

The sample holds one count of this clone. The rearrangement links TRBV27 to TRBJ1-2, with 7 bases lining up with TRBD1. The CDR3 consists of 13 residues. The V segment lost 4 bases and the J segment 5 bases; nucleotides outside the gene matches: 4. Germline V CDR1 and CDR2: MNHEY, SMNVEV (reference sequence). This chain's CDR3 is CASSWNRGYGYTF. The CDR3 coding sequence is TGTGCCAGCAGTTGGAACAGGGGATATGGCTACACCTTC.

The chain is built from TRBV19 and TRBJ1-2, with 7 bases matching TRBD1. Trimming removed 8 bases from V and 4 bases from J; junction bases left unmatched: 7. The CDR3 contains 13 residues. Per the germline V gene, CDR1 is LNHDA and CDR2 is SQIVND (reference sequence). The CDR3 spells CASLDRHTYGYTF. DNA of the CDR3: TGTGCCAGTCTGGACAGGCATACCTATGGCTACACCTTC. Full variable domain (remainder filled in from reference TRBV19 and TRBJ1-2): DGGITQSPKYLFRKEGQNVTLSCEQNLNHDAMYWYRQDPGQGLRLIYYSQIVNDFQKGDIAEGYSVSREKKESFPLTVTSAQKNPTAFYLCASLDRHTYGYTFGSGTRLTVV.

The V and J genes are TRBV5-1 and TRBJ2-7, with TRBD2 identical over 10 bases. V was clipped by 4 bases and J by 2 bases; unmatched bases: 3. In germline, CDR1 is SGHRS, CDR2 YFSETQ. CDR3 length equals 14 residues. CDR3 loop: CASSTGTSAYEQYF. DNA of the CDR3: TGCGCCAGCAGCACCGGGACTAGCGCCTACGAGCAGTACTTC.

The chain carries TRBV3-1 (or the pseudogene TRBV3-2) and TRBJ2-7; 8 positions match TRBD1. Trimming removed 0 bases from V and 5 bases from J; junction bases left unmatched: 6. This CDR3 region has 15 residues. Germline lookup yields CDR1 LGHDT and CDR2 YNNKEL (reference sequence). The CDR3 sequence: CASSQESRGLDEQYF. The DNA of the CDR3 is TGTGCCAGCAGCCAAGAGAGCAGGGGGCTGGACGAGCAGTACTTC.

V and J are TRBV14 and TRBJ2-1; D gene ambiguous. The CDR3 is made up of 13 amino acids. V was shortened by 5 bases and J by 4 bases, with 9 bases between the two germline ends. Germline V lookup: CDR1 SGHDN, CDR2 FVKESK. The CDR3 region has the DNA TGTGCCAGCAGCGGCCTCCAATACAATGAGCAGTTCTTC. Translation: CASSGLQYNEQFF.

This clone has only one observation. The chain carries TRBV3-1 (or the pseudogene TRBV3-2) and TRBJ2-3; no firm D call. The CDR3 covers 13 residues. CDR1 and CDR2 (germline): LGHDT, YNNKEL (reference sequence). Trimming pared 4 bases from V and 0 bases from J, leaving 5 bases between. CDR3 loop: CASSLTSTDTQYF. The CDR3 region has the DNA TGTGCCAGCAGCCTAACTAGCACAGATACGCAGTATTTT.

The chain employs TRBV2 and TRBJ1-5, with 7 positions matching TRBD1. The CDR3 extends over 15 amino acids. Germline V gene sequence: CDR1 SNHLY, CDR2 FYNNEI. V shed 8 bases and J 3 bases; nucleotides not matched to a gene: 10. CDR3 protein: CASGSRDRNNQPQHF. In nucleotides, the CDR3 is TGTGCCAGCGGGTCCCGGGACAGAAACAATCAGCCCCAGCATTTT. The complete variable domain, with remaining parts taken from reference TRBV2 and TRBJ1-5, reads EPEVTQTPSHQVTQMGQEVILRCVPISNHLYFYWYRQILGQKVEFLVSFYNNEISEKSEIFDDQFSVERPDGSNFTLKIRSTKLEDSAMYFCASGSRDRNNQPQHFGDGTRLSIL.

This clone was recorded once. This chain uses TRBV11-1 with TRBJ2-1; possible D gene TRBD2, 5 bases. The V gene's germline CDR1 is SGHAT and CDR2 FQDESV (reference sequence). The CDR3 sequence is 13 residues long. V was trimmed by 2 bases and J by 8 bases, leaving 10 bases between them. CDR3 loop: CASSLRLADEQFF. In DNA, the CDR3 is TGTGCCAGCAGCTTACGCCTAGCTGATGAGCAGTTCTTC.

This clone was observed a handful of times. The chain employs TRBV30 and TRBJ2-7; maybe TRBD1 (6 bases). Trimming removed 8 bases at V and 2 bases at J, with 16 bases between. Per germline, CDR1 GTSNPN and CDR2 SVGIG (reference sequence). The CDR3 is 13 residues long. The CDR3 sequence is CAGAAGETYEQYF. The CDR3 region has the DNA TGTGCCGGCGCCGCAGGGGAGACCTACGAGCAGTACTTC.

This clone was recorded only once. The genes are TRBV19 and TRBJ1-1; 9 nucleotides match TRBD1. The CDR3 length is 16 residues. V lost 6 bases to trimming and J lost 3 bases; unmatched junction nucleotides: 11. Germline V CDR1 and CDR2: LNHDA, SQIVND (reference sequence). CDR3 in DNA: TGTGCCAGTAGGACAGGGGGTCAAAGGGCGCACACTGAAGCTTTCTTT. This encodes CASRTGGQRAHTEAFF.

The chain combines TRBV9 with TRBJ2-2; TRBD2 agrees at 10 bases. This CDR3 is 17 amino acids long. With 1 base clipped from V and 6 bases from J, the junction kept 9 bases outside the gene matches. The V gene's germline CDR1 is SGDLS and CDR2 YYNGEE. The CDR3 here is CASSVSFSGGRSGELFF. The CDR3 nucleotides read TGTGCCAGCAGCGTATCATTTAGCGGGGGGCGTTCCGGGGAGCTGTTTTTT.

CDR3 protein: CASSYGLNTGELFF. The CDR3 DNA reads as TGTGCCAGCAGTTACGGTCTAAACACCGGGGAGCTGTTTTTT. The V call is TRBV6-5, the J call TRBJ2-2, with D uncertain. V was clipped by 2 bases and J by 2 bases, with 6 bases between them. CDR1 and CDR2 from the germline V gene are MNHEY and SVGAGI. The CDR3 contains 14 residues.

The chain combines TRBV9 with TRBJ2-7, with 9 positions matching TRBD1. This CDR3 has 13 residues. Germline V lookup: CDR1 SGDLS, CDR2 YYNGEE. Trimming cost V 3 bases and J 7 bases; bases outside gene matches: 5. CDR3 residues: CASSAGTGWEQYF. CDR3 DNA: TGTGCCAGCAGCGCCGGGACAGGGTGGGAGCAGTACTTC.

This clone was seen just once. This chain links TRBV6-5 with TRBJ1-1, with a weak D call TRBD1 (5 bases). This CDR3 comprises 15 residues. Trimming left V 4 bases short and J 2 bases short, with 14 bases between. Germline V gene lookup returns CDR1 MNHEY and CDR2 SVGAGI. The CDR3 sequence is CASSSTVSVNTEAFF. Written as DNA, the CDR3 is TGTGCCAGCAGTTCGACAGTTTCGGTTAACACTGAAGCTTTCTTT.

V and J are TRBV5-1 and TRBJ2-6; 7 bases are a match to TRBD1. J gave up 4 bases and V 4 bases, and 8 bases lay outside the gene matches. The CDR3 has 16 amino acids. Germline loops: CDR1 SGHRS, CDR2 YFSETQ. The chain's CDR3 is CASSPGQRGGANVLTF. The CDR3 coding sequence is TGCGCCAGCAGCCCGGGACAGAGAGGGGGGGCCAACGTCCTGACTTTC.

This chain links TRBV10-1 with TRBJ2-5; TRBD2 agrees at 9 bases. The CDR3 is 14 residues long. Germline V gene lookup returns CDR1 WNHNN and CDR2 SYGVQD (reference sequence). V dropped 2 bases and J dropped 3; count of bases not matched to a gene: 1. As DNA, the CDR3 is TGCGCCAGCAGTGAGGGCGGGGGGGAAGAGACCCAGTACTTC. Protein product: CASSEGGGEETQYF.